The 14 T cell receptor beta chains listed next were all sequenced from one sample in a study of metastatic and nonmetastatic thyroid tumors. None of the patients had undergone any treatment ahead of thyroid surgery. Via MiXCR, TCRdb re-called the PCR reads. The sample has around 36,000 clones; around 32% are singletons. What was sequenced was blood. These receptors were obtained from a female donor with papillary thyroid cancer or a benign thyroid nodule (not recorded which). Some clones in this sample may be carry-over from other donors' samples.

By share, this clone counts as medium-sized. The chain employs TRBV6-1 and TRBJ2-7, with D perhaps matching TRBD1 (5 bases). This CDR3 spans 15 amino acids. V lost 2 bases, J lost 1 base, and 12 bases lay in between. The germline CDR1 and CDR2 sequences are MNHNS and SASEGT. In nucleotides, the CDR3 is TGTGCCAGCAGTGAACCCTGGACAAATTCCTACGAGCAGTACTTC. It specifies CASSEPWTNSYEQYF.

A few counts support this clone. The V and J genes are TRBV6-5 and TRBJ1-1, with a tentative D call TRBD1 (6 bases). This CDR3 spans 14 amino acids. Trimming took off 4 bases at V and 5 bases at J, with 14 bases between the two ends. Germline loops: CDR1 MNHEY, CDR2 SVGAGI. CDR3 sequence: CASSSDRFCTEAFF. CDR3 sequence (DNA): TGTGCCAGCAGTTCTGACAGGTTTTGTACTGAAGCTTTCTTT.

This clone showed up just a few times. Just one base apart from a much larger clone, this may be a read error. This same CDR3 is encoded by further DNA sequences in the sample. The gene calls are TRBV5-1 and TRBJ2-5, with a tentative D call TRBD2 (6 bases). This CDR3 is built from 16 residues. Germline lookup yields CDR1 SGHRS and CDR2 YFSETQ. Written as DNA, the CDR3 is TGCGCCAGCAGTTTGGTCACGGGGGTCATAGGAGAGACCCAGTACTTC. It specifies CASSLVTGVIGETQYF.

By frequency in the sample, this clone is medium-sized. This rearrangement joins TRBV7-2 to TRBJ2-7; the D is unclear. CDR1 is SGHTA, CDR2 FQGNSA, per germline. V lost 5 bases and J 0 bases, leaving 11 bases between the germline ends. This CDR3 has 14 amino acids. This CDR3 reads CASSITLSSYEQYF. The CDR3 nucleotides read TGTGCCAGCAGCATAACCCTAAGCTCCTACGAGCAGTACTTC.

On this clone: Lacking the conserved final phenylalanine or tryptophan, this CDR3 likely reflects a read error. The CDR3 bases are TGTGCCAGCAGCTCAATAGCGGGAGGGTACAATGAGCAGTTCTTA. Encoded protein: CASSSIAGGYNEQFL. The rearrangement uses TRBV7-3 and TRBJ2-1, with TRBD2 identical over 11 bases. V gave up 4 bases and J gave up 4 bases; unmatched junction bases: 3. Germline V CDR1 and CDR2: SGHTA, FQGTGA. The CDR3 has 15 amino acids.

The gene calls are TRBV3-1 and TRBJ2-7; 8 positions match TRBD2. CDR3 size: 17 residues. V shed 1 base and J 4 bases; nucleotides not matched to a gene: 12. Per germline, CDR1 LGHDT and CDR2 YNNKEL (reference sequence). The CDR3 nucleotides read TGTGCCAGCAGCCAAGGTAGCGGGAAGGCCGCCCGATACGAGCAGTACTTC. It is translated as CASSQGSGKAARYEQYF.

This clone was seen repeatedly, ten times or more. This chain uses TRBV4-1 with TRBJ1-1; a possible D gene is TRBD1 (5 bases). The length of the CDR3 is 16 residues. In germline, CDR1 is MGHRA, CDR2 YSYEKL. Trimming removed 4 bases from V and 4 bases from J, with 19 bases in between. The CDR3 DNA reads as TGCGCCAGCAGCCCCTTTCCCGCAGGGAAGCGCACTGAAGCTTTCTTT. This codes for CASSPFPAGKRTEAFF.

This clone has just a few counts. This chain links TRBV6-1 with TRBJ2-7, with D unclear. V lost 6 bases and J 6 bases, leaving 9 bases between the germline ends. CDR1 and CDR2 from the germline V gene are MNHNS and SASEGT. CDR3 length equals 11 residues. CDR3: CASRNLFEQYF. For the CDR3, the DNA is TGTGCCAGCAGGAATTTATTCGAGCAGTACTTC.

Concerning this clone: Mismatch with germline at one junction end may stem from a read error. The V call is TRBV7-9, the J call TRBJ2-2, with D hard to call. CDR1 SEHNR and CDR2 FQNEAQ come from the germline V gene (reference sequence). The length of the CDR3 is 14 residues. CDR3 protein: CAISLEPPTWELFF. CDR3 DNA: TGTGCCATCAGCTTAGAGCCACCCACCTGGGAGCTGTTTTTT.

The V and J genes are TRBV20-1 and TRBJ2-7; D call uncertain. The V gene's germline CDR1 is DFQATT and CDR2 SNEGSKA (reference sequence). With 4 bases removed from V and 0 bases from J, the gap between germline ends came to 10 bases. This CDR3 comprises 13 residues. The CDR3: CSATRPSSYEQYF. CDR3 in DNA: TGCAGTGCTACCCGTCCCAGCTCCTACGAGCAGTACTTC.

This clone is deemed medium-sized (0.01 to 0.1%). V gene TRBV6-2 or TRBV6-3 combines with J gene TRBJ1-2; a possible D gene is TRBD1 (5 bases). The CDR3 covers 12 residues. Trimming took 4 bases from V and 7 from J, leaving 10 bases between them. Germline V gives CDR1 MNHEY, CDR2 SVGEGT. CDR3 in amino acids: CASSLTGAGYTF. The CDR3 DNA reads as TGTGCCAGCAGTTTAACTGGGGCTGGCTACACCTTC.

The table lists this clone with a few counts. V and J are TRBV6-1 and TRBJ1-5; 9 bases fit TRBD1. Germline-derived CDR1 and CDR2 are MNHNS and SASEGT. The CDR3 length is 15 residues. V was clipped by 6 bases and J by 4 bases; unmatched bases: 7. The chain's CDR3 is CASRPQGAKNQPQHF. The CDR3 bases are TGTGCCAGCAGGCCACAGGGGGCGAAAAATCAGCCCCAGCATTTT.

This chain connects TRBV15 to TRBJ1-2, with TRBD1 identical over 7 bases. V trimming: 1 base; J trimming: 6 bases; junction bases outside the gene matches: 8. The CDR3 extends over 15 amino acids. The germline gives CDR1 LNHNV, CDR2 YYDKDF (reference sequence). In DNA form, the CDR3 reads TGTGCCACCAGCAGAGGACGACAGGGAGCCCATGGCTACACCTTC. Protein product: CATSRGRQGAHGYTF.

The rearrangement joins TRBV30 to TRBJ2-7; the D gene is possibly TRBD2 (7 bases). The CDR3 length is 14 residues. V lost 3 bases to trimming and J lost 3 bases, with 15 bases between them. CDR1 is GTSNPN, CDR2 SVGIG, per germline (reference sequence). CDR3 amino acids: CAWRTGGLDYEQYF. CDR3 nucleotides: TGTGCCTGGAGGACGGGGGGCCTAGACTACGAGCAGTACTTC.